One sample yielded the 28 T cell receptor beta chains listed below, sequenced in a study of control samples from healthy donors and cancer patients. Data came from immunoSEQ multiplex PCR; TCRdb stores just in-frame clones and leaves some out. In all, the sample yields about 210,000 clones. Input material: blood. These receptors came from a woman aged 25 to 39 in good health.

This CDR3 is CAWRTNEKLFF. For the CDR3, the DNA is TGTGCCTGGAGGACAAATGAAAAACTGTTTTTT. The J gene is TRBJ1-4, the V gene TRBV30, with no clear D. The CDR3 has 11 residues. Germline CDR1 reads GTSNPN; CDR2 reads SVGIG (reference sequence). The V and J ends lost 3 bases and 5 bases respectively, with 4 bases between them. The entire variable domain, with the rest obtained from reference TRBV30 and TRBJ1-4, is as follows: SQTIHQWPATLVQPVGSPLSLECTVEGTSNPNLYWYRQAAGRGLQLLFYSVGIGQISSEVPQNLSASRPQDRQFILSSKKLLLSDSGFYLCAWRTNEKLFFGSGTQLSVL.

V usage is TRBV11-2 and J usage is TRBJ2-2, with TRBD2 matching over 10 bases. This CDR3 comprises 15 residues. The V segment lost 7 bases and the J segment 5 bases; nucleotides outside the gene matches: 7. Germline CDR1 reads SGHAT; CDR2 reads FQNNGV. The DNA for the CDR3 is TGTGCCAGCACCCTTCTAGCGGGGGTGACCGGGGAGCTGTTTTTT. As protein: CASTLLAGVTGELFF.

V and J are TRBV27 and TRBJ2-7; TRBD1 aligns across 7 bases. V shed 4 bases and J 2 bases; nucleotides not matched to a gene: 8. Germline values: CDR1 MNHEY, CDR2 SMNVEV (reference sequence). The CDR3 totals 15 residues. CDR3 DNA: TGTGCCAGCAGTTACTCCGGGACAGTGGCCTACGAGCAGTACTTC. Residues: CASSYSGTVAYEQYF.

This chain uses TRBV5-1 with TRBJ1-2; D is undetermined. This CDR3 comprises 14 residues. The germline gives CDR1 SGHRS, CDR2 YFSETQ. The ends were cut back, 0 bases at V and 4 bases at J, with 10 bases in the middle. The CDR3 DNA follows: TGCGCCAGCAGCTTGGGGTCCCCAAGCTATGGCTACACCTTC. Protein sequence: CASSLGSPSYGYTF.

The chain has TRBV4-1 and TRBJ2-1; 15 bases fit TRBD2. The J segment lost 0 bases and the V segment lost 6 bases, leaving 9 bases of the junction unmatched. In germline, CDR1 is MGHRA, CDR2 YSYEKL. This CDR3 is 19 amino acids long. The DNA of the CDR3 is TGCGCCAGCAGTCCAGGACTAGCGGGGGGGCTTAGCTCCTACAATGAGCAGTTCTTC. Translating gives CASSPGLAGGLSSYNEQFF.

The rearrangement links TRBV2 to TRBJ1-6, with D possibly TRBD1 on 5 matching bases. The CDR3 sequence is 14 residues long. CDR1 is SNHLY, CDR2 FYNNEI, per germline. V gave up 6 bases and J gave up 10 bases, with 16 bases separating them. The CDR3 DNA is TGTGCCAGCAGCACCGGGACTCCAAACTCACCCCTCCACTTT. This sequence encodes CASSTGTPNSPLHF. The full variable domain, with the rest looked up from reference TRBV2 and TRBJ1-6, is EPEVTQTPSHQVTQMGQEVILRCVPISNHLYFYWYRQILGQKVEFLVSFYNNEISEKSEIFDDQFSVERPDGSNFTLKIRSTKLEDSAMYFCASSTGTPNSPLHFGNGTRLTVT.

Here the CDR3 reads CATSRGFQETQYF. The CDR3 DNA follows: TGTGCCACATCCCGGGGATTCCAAGAGACCCAGTACTTC. The V gene is TRBV19, the J gene TRBJ2-5; a weak D match, TRBD2 (5 bases). Germline-derived CDR1 and CDR2 are LNHDA and SQIVND (reference sequence). The ends were cut back, 10 bases at V and 1 base at J, with 13 bases in the middle. The CDR3 spans 13 residues.

This rearrangement joins TRBV28 to TRBJ2-7; TRBD2 might be the D (6 bases). Trimming cost V 7 bases and J 2 bases, with 18 bases left between them. From germline, CDR1 is MDHEN and CDR2 SYDVKM. This CDR3 is built from 15 residues. CDR3 sequence reads: CASNYPGGPAYEQYF. CDR3 DNA: TGTGCCAGCAATTATCCCGGGGGTCCCGCCTACGAGCAGTACTTC.

The gene calls are TRBV28 and TRBJ2-1; 7 bases match TRBD2. The CDR3 contains 17 residues. CDR1 is MDHEN and CDR2 is SYDVKM in the germline V gene. The V segment lost 6 bases and the J segment 15 bases; nucleotides outside the gene matches: 26. Here the CDR3 reads CASSLVGPGGAVDQGFF. In DNA form, the CDR3 reads TGTGCCAGCAGCTTGGTGGGTCCGGGGGGAGCAGTGGATCAGGGGTTCTTC. The full variable domain, in which reference TRBV28 and TRBJ2-1 provide the parts outside the CDR3, is DVKVTQSSRYLVKRTGEKVFLECVQDMDHENMFWYRQDPGLGLRLIYFSYDVKMKEKGDIPEGYSVSREKKERFSLILESASTNQTSMYLCASSLVGPGGAVDQGFFGPGTRLTVL.

The chain joins TRBV9 to TRBJ2-7, with no clear D. Germline V lookup: CDR1 SGDLS, CDR2 YYNGEE. The V end was cut by 3 bases, the J end by 0 bases, with 10 bases between. The CDR3 spans 14 residues. CDR3 sequence: CASSATHHSYEQYF. CDR3 DNA: TGTGCCAGCAGCGCCACACACCACTCCTACGAGCAGTACTTC.

The CDR3 nucleotides read TGTGCCAGCAGCTTAGGGAACGGGGGCGCGATCCAAATGAACACTGAAGCTTTCTTT. Translating gives CASSLGNGGAIQMNTEAFF. The V gene is TRBV7-9, the J gene TRBJ1-1; weak D call: TRBD1 (6 bases). The CDR3 totals 19 residues. Looked up from germline, CDR1 is SEHNR and CDR2 is FQNEAQ (reference sequence). The V end was cut by 1 base, the J end by 0 bases, with 21 bases between.

The genes are TRBV10-3 and TRBJ1-1; 11 bases line up with TRBD1. Germline trimming cut 5 bases from V and 8 bases from J; bases unmatched to any gene: 10. Germline loops: CDR1 ENHRY, CDR2 SYGVKD. The length of the CDR3 is 15 residues. CDR3 in amino acids: CAISMTGQGDREAFF. CDR3 nucleotides: TGTGCCATCAGTATGACGGGACAGGGGGATCGAGAAGCTTTCTTT.

The V call is TRBV7-3, the J call TRBJ2-2; 12 positions match TRBD2. The CDR3 consists of 18 residues. Germline assignment: CDR1 SGHTA and CDR2 FQGTGA. V dropped 3 bases and J dropped 7; count of bases not matched to a gene: 12. CDR3 residues: CASSFRPSGGASGGELFF. Written as DNA, the CDR3 is TGTGCCAGCAGCTTCCGGCCTAGCGGGGGGGCGTCCGGCGGGGAGCTGTTTTTT.

This chain joins TRBV6-5 and TRBJ1-3; TRBD1 aligns across 7 bases. The V and J ends lost 4 bases and 1 base, in that order; junction bases with no gene match: 4. The CDR3 runs to 15 residues. Germline assignment: CDR1 MNHEY and CDR2 SVGAGI. The CDR3 nucleotides are TGTGCCAGCAGTTCGGACAGGAGTTCTGGAAACACCATATATTTT. Translated, it gives CASSSDRSSGNTIYF.

The rearrangement links TRBV3-1 (or the pseudogene TRBV3-2) to TRBJ2-7, with TRBD1 identical over 9 bases. CDR1 is LGHDT, CDR2 YNNKEL, per germline (reference sequence). The CDR3 contains 15 residues. V gave up 4 bases and J gave up 6 bases; unmatched junction bases: 10. The CDR3 reads CASSRIPGQGGEQYF. The CDR3 region has the DNA TGTGCCAGCAGCCGCATCCCGGGACAGGGAGGCGAGCAGTACTTC.

The V call is TRBV3-1 (or the pseudogene TRBV3-2), the J call TRBJ2-1, with 14 nucleotides matching TRBD2. Germline CDR1 reads LGHDT; CDR2 reads YNNKEL (reference sequence). V lost 3 bases to trimming and J lost 4 bases; unmatched junction nucleotides: 5. The CDR3 is 17 residues long. This chain's CDR3 is CASSQGGTSGGYNEQFF. CDR3 nucleotide sequence: TGTGCCAGCAGCCAGGGAGGGACTAGCGGGGGATACAATGAGCAGTTCTTC.

The rearrangement links TRBV4-1 to TRBJ1-4; 7 nucleotides agree with TRBD1. The CDR3 is made up of 14 amino acids. The trim removed 3 bases at V and 12 bases at J, leaving 10 bases unmatched. CDR1 is MGHRA and CDR2 is YSYEKL in the germline V gene. The CDR3 sequence is CASSHGQVGVELFF. In DNA form, the CDR3 reads TGCGCCAGCAGCCACGGACAGGTTGGGGTAGAACTGTTTTTT.

The chain is built from TRBV21-1 and TRBJ2-4; TRBD1, as called in the table, went unchecked against the DNA. TRBV21-1 is annotated as a pseudogene. This CDR3 spans 16 amino acids. CDR3: CASSNGDRGYGNIQYF. For the CDR3, the DNA is TGTGCCAGCAGCAATGGGGACAGGGGTTACGGAAACATTCAGTACTTC.

The gene calls are TRBV25-1 and TRBJ2-4; D unresolved. This CDR3 comprises 13 residues. Trimming removed 5 bases at V and 0 bases at J, with 5 bases between. Germline CDR1 reads MGHDK; CDR2 reads SYGVNS. The CDR3 coding sequence is TGTGCCAGCAGTAGCATAGCCAAAAACATTCAGTACTTC. Translated, it gives CASSSIAKNIQYF.

The J gene is TRBJ2-1, the V gene TRBV11-2; possible D gene TRBD2, 7 bases. This CDR3 is 16 amino acids long. The germline CDR1 and CDR2 sequences are SGHAT and FQNNGV. V was pared by 5 bases and J by 3 bases, with 17 bases between. The CDR3 sequence is CASSHLGGGFYNEQFF. CDR3 DNA sequence: TGTGCCAGCAGCCACTTAGGGGGGGGATTCTACAATGAGCAGTTCTTC.

V gene TRBV19 combines with J gene TRBJ1-2, with D hard to call. V shed 1 base and J shed 4 bases, with 4 bases lying between them. The germline gives CDR1 LNHDA, CDR2 SQIVND (reference sequence). This CDR3 comprises 12 residues. CDR3 protein: CASSIGPYGYTF. CDR3 DNA sequence: TGTGCCAGTAGTATAGGTCCCTATGGCTACACCTTC.

This chain uses TRBV7-2 with TRBJ1-4, with D possibly matching TRBD1 (6 bases). CDR1 and CDR2 (germline): SGHTA, FQGNSA. V lost 2 bases and J 0 bases, leaving 10 bases between the germline ends. This CDR3 contains 16 residues. CDR3 sequence: CASSLQGTPTNEKLFF. The CDR3 region has the DNA TGTGCCAGCAGCTTACAGGGGACCCCAACTAATGAAAAACTGTTTTTT.

This rearrangement joins TRBV25-1 to TRBJ2-2; a weak D match, TRBD1 (6 bases). The CDR3 runs 13 residues. Germline V gives CDR1 MGHDK, CDR2 SYGVNS. V was pared by 7 bases and J by 7 bases, with 13 bases between. The CDR3 sequence: CASKGVWDGELFF. CDR3 nucleotide sequence: TGTGCCAGCAAGGGGGTTTGGGACGGGGAGCTGTTTTTT.

This sequence joins TRBV5-1 and TRBJ1-2; 12 positions match TRBD1. The CDR3 runs 14 residues. Germline values: CDR1 SGHRS, CDR2 YFSETQ. The V and J ends lost 2 bases and 8 bases, in that order; junction bases with no gene match: 4. CDR3 in DNA: TGCGCCAGCAGCTTCCAGGGACAGGGGGCAGGCTACACCTTC. Translation gives CASSFQGQGAGYTF.

The CDR3: CASGRSGASYEQYF. CDR3 coding DNA: TGCGCCAGCGGGCGGTCAGGAGCATCCTACGAGCAGTACTTC. The chain combines TRBV5-1 with TRBJ2-7; D is uncertain. Trimming took off 7 bases at V and 1 base at J, with 15 bases between the two ends. CDR1 SGHRS and CDR2 YFSETQ come from the germline V gene. The CDR3 runs 14 residues.

V and J are TRBV4-3 and TRBJ1-2; 10 bases map to TRBD1. V shed 0 bases, J shed 4 bases, and the junction held 11 bases outside the gene matches. This CDR3 has 18 amino acids. CDR1 LGHNA and CDR2 YSLEER come from the germline V gene. In nucleotides, the CDR3 is TGCGCCAGCAGCCAAGATATAGGACAGGGGGGAAGATCCTATGGCTACACCTTC. Its translation is CASSQDIGQGGRSYGYTF.

The chain combines TRBV28 with TRBJ1-1, with TRBD1 as a possible D gene (6 bases). CDR3 length: 15 amino acids. The V and J ends lost 5 bases and 4 bases respectively, with 17 bases between them. In germline, CDR1 is MDHEN, CDR2 SYDVKM. CDR3 loop: CASSGMTGGITEAFF. The CDR3 bases are TGTGCCAGCAGTGGAATGACAGGCGGGATCACTGAAGCTTTCTTT.

This chain uses TRBV28 with TRBJ1-4, with no clear D. Trimming removed 5 bases from V and 0 bases from J, with 7 bases in between. Germline loops: CDR1 MDHEN, CDR2 SYDVKM. The CDR3 loop spans 14 amino acids. The chain's CDR3 is CASSPGTTNEKLFF. In DNA form, the CDR3 reads TGTGCCAGCAGTCCTGGGACAACTAATGAAAAACTGTTTTTT. Full variable domain (outside the CDR3, taken from reference TRBV28 and TRBJ1-4): DVKVTQSSRYLVKRTGEKVFLECVQDMDHENMFWYRQDPGLGLRLIYFSYDVKMKEKGDIPEGYSVSREKKERFSLILESASTNQTSMYLCASSPGTTNEKLFFGSGTQLSVL.